A single sample gave rise to the 19 T cell receptor beta chains below, sequenced in a study of blood T cell repertoires in COVID-19. Produced via immunoSEQ multiplex PCR; TCRdb's table is partial and in-frame only. The sample carries 55,000 or so clones, about nine tenths recorded once. Sequenced input: peripheral blood. The receptors shown here come from a man in his forties or fifties with acute or convalescent COVID-19.

The chain couples TRBV5-4 to TRBJ2-7; no clear D gene. V was cut by 5 bases and J by 4 bases, with 19 bases left in between. The CDR3 is 15 residues long. CDR1 and CDR2 from the germline V gene are SGHNT and YYREEE (reference sequence). The CDR3 protein is CASRPELTPGYEQYF. CDR3 in DNA: TGTGCCAGCAGGCCGGAACTAACTCCCGGGTACGAGCAGTACTTC.

This clone was seen only once. V and J are TRBV7-2 and TRBJ1-6, with D possibly being TRBD1 (5 bases). Germline V gene data show CDR1 as SGHTA and CDR2 as FQGNSA. The V end lost 1 base, the J end lost 8 bases, and 15 bases lay between the germline ends. The length of the CDR3 is 16 residues. CDR3 sequence reads: CASSLEGLLGDSPLHF. As DNA, the CDR3 is TGTGCCAGCAGCTTAGAGGGCCTCCTAGGGGATTCACCCCTCCACTTT.

This clone was picked up one time. V is TRBV18 and J is TRBJ1-2; 9 bases map to TRBD1. The CDR3 is 14 amino acids. Per the germline V gene, CDR1 is KGHSH and CDR2 is LQKENI. The trim removed 3 bases at V and 1 base at J, leaving 0 bases unmatched. The CDR3 sequence is CASSPDRGNYGYTF. CDR3 coding DNA: TGTGCCAGCTCACCGGACAGGGGTAACTATGGCTACACCTTC.

The gene calls are TRBV9 and TRBJ2-1; D perhaps matches TRBD2 (6 bases). Germline values: CDR1 SGDLS, CDR2 YYNGEE. The CDR3 is 13 amino acids. The ends were cut back, 4 bases at V and 13 bases at J, with 18 bases in the middle. This CDR3 reads CASSSAIVGTQFF. The CDR3 bases are TGTGCCAGCAGCAGCGCTATTGTCGGGACTCAGTTCTTC.

The V gene is TRBV24-1, the J gene TRBJ2-1; D perhaps matches TRBD1 (6 bases). Deletions cut 5 bases from V and 2 bases from J, with 12 bases between. CDR3 size: 15 residues. Germline values: CDR1 KGHDR, CDR2 SFDVKD. CDR3 loop: CATSGPTGPYNEQFF. For the CDR3, the DNA is TGTGCCACCAGTGGTCCGACAGGTCCCTACAATGAGCAGTTCTTC.

V usage is TRBV28 and J usage is TRBJ1-6, with D maybe TRBD1 (5 bases). Germline V gene data show CDR1 as MDHEN and CDR2 as SYDVKM. The CDR3 has 13 residues. V was pared by 10 bases and J by 8 bases, with 15 bases between. CDR3 sequence: CATHPGWHSPLHF. In DNA form, the CDR3 reads TGTGCCACCCATCCAGGGTGGCATTCACCCCTCCACTTT.

The chain uses TRBV24-1 and TRBJ1-5; TRBD1 matches 11 bases. V gave up 4 bases and J gave up 7 bases; unmatched junction bases: 5. CDR3 length: 15 amino acids. Germline V gene lookup returns CDR1 KGHDR and CDR2 SFDVKD. This CDR3 is CATSDRTGGVQPQHF. In DNA form, the CDR3 reads TGTGCCACCAGTGACAGGACAGGGGGCGTACAGCCCCAGCATTTT.

V and J are TRBV19 and TRBJ2-1; 7 nucleotides align to TRBD1. V shed 7 bases and J 0 bases; nucleotides not matched to a gene: 9. The germline CDR1 and CDR2 sequences are LNHDA and SQIVND (reference sequence). The CDR3 loop spans 16 amino acids. The CDR3: CASTLQGTSSYNEQFF. For the CDR3, the DNA is TGTGCCAGTACCTTACAGGGGACAAGCTCCTACAATGAGCAGTTCTTC.

Only one count was recorded for this clone. The chain combines TRBV6-5 with TRBJ2-1; 11 nucleotides agree with TRBD2. Losses at the gene ends were 6 bases for V and 8 bases for J; bases not matched to a gene: 9. Per the germline V gene, CDR1 is MNHEY and CDR2 is SVGAGI. The CDR3 covers 15 residues. CDR3: CASRRTSGSRYEQFF. CDR3 nucleotide sequence: TGTGCCAGCAGACGCACTAGCGGGAGTCGTTATGAGCAGTTCTTC.

The chain couples TRBV5-6 to TRBJ2-3, with TRBD2 matching 9 bases. The CDR3 is made up of 15 amino acids. The ends lost 2 bases at V and 2 bases at J; junction bases unmatched: 3. CDR1 is SGHDT, CDR2 YYEEEE, per germline. The CDR3 sequence is CASSFGGGDTDTQYF. The CDR3 DNA reads as TGTGCCAGCAGCTTCGGCGGGGGGGACACAGATACGCAGTATTTT. The full variable domain, with the rest looked up from reference TRBV5-6 and TRBJ2-3, is DAGVTQSPTHLIKTRGQQVTLRCSPKSGHDTVSWYQQALGQGPQFIFQYYEEEERQRGNFPDRFSGHQFPNYSSELNVNALLLGDSALYLCASSFGGGDTDTQYFGPGTRLTVL.

The chain has TRBV18 and TRBJ2-7; 11 bases match TRBD2. V was clipped by 3 bases and J by 2 bases; unmatched bases: 6. CDR1 is KGHSH, CDR2 LQKENI, per germline. The CDR3 has 16 residues. The CDR3 DNA follows: TGTGCCAGCTCACCCCTGGGACTAGCGGATCCCTACGAGCAGTACTTC. Encoded protein: CASSPLGLADPYEQYF.

The rearrangement uses TRBV5-1 and TRBJ1-1; tentative D call: TRBD1 (5 bases). With 4 bases removed from V and 14 bases from J, the gap between germline ends came to 18 bases. CDR3 length: 12 amino acids. CDR1 and CDR2 from the germline V gene are SGHRS and YFSETQ. CDR3 residues: CASSLIQGTPFF. The CDR3 bases are TGCGCCAGCAGCCTTATTCAGGGAACGCCATTCTTT.

The chain has TRBV6-5 and TRBJ2-7; 7 bases align to TRBD1. This CDR3 has 12 amino acids. The germline gives CDR1 MNHEY, CDR2 SVGAGI. Unmatched junction bases numbered 4, after V lost 5 bases and J lost 6 bases. The CDR3 nucleotides are TGTGCCAGCAGTCGAGGGGGCCCCGAGCAGTACTTC. Encoded protein: CASSRGGPEQYF.

V is TRBV11-3 and J is TRBJ2-2, with a weak D call TRBD2 (6 bases). The CDR3 sequence is 15 residues long. V lost 5 bases and J 3 bases, leaving 13 bases between the germline ends. The germline gives CDR1 SGHNT, CDR2 YENEEA. The CDR3 region is CASSLGTFDTGELFF. In DNA, the CDR3 is TGTGCCAGCAGCCTTGGGACTTTCGACACCGGGGAGCTGTTTTTT.

This clone has just a few counts. The chain has TRBV4-2 and TRBJ1-6; TRBD1 aligns across 7 bases. Unmatched junction bases numbered 7, after V lost 1 base and J lost 7 bases. Germline V gene lookup returns CDR1 LGHNA and CDR2 YNFKEQ. The CDR3 runs to 16 residues. The CDR3 DNA follows: TGTGCCAGCAGCCAAGTGACAGGGACTAGCAATTCACCCCTCCACTTT. It encodes CASSQVTGTSNSPLHF.

The rearrangement joins TRBV18 to TRBJ1-2; 7 nucleotides align to TRBD1. Germline CDR1 and CDR2: KGHSH and LQKENI. The CDR3 sequence is 13 residues long. V was pared by 3 bases and J by 6 bases, with 4 bases of the junction left unmatched. The CDR3 here is CASSPPGQHGYTF. DNA of the CDR3: TGTGCCAGCTCACCCCCGGGACAGCATGGCTACACCTTC.

The chain links TRBV19 to TRBJ2-5; TRBD2 matches 10 bases. CDR3 length: 16 residues. Germline loops: CDR1 LNHDA, CDR2 SQIVND (reference sequence). Unmatched junction bases numbered 9, after V lost 3 bases and J lost 5 bases. CDR3 region: CASSIAASGSGETQYF. CDR3 sequence (DNA): TGTGCCAGTAGTATTGCGGCTAGCGGGAGCGGGGAGACCCAGTACTTC. Together with reference TRBV19 and TRBJ2-5, the CDR3 gives the full variable domain: DGGITQSPKYLFRKEGQNVTLSCEQNLNHDAMYWYRQDPGQGLRLIYYSQIVNDFQKGDIAEGYSVSREKKESFPLTVTSAQKNPTAFYLCASSIAASGSGETQYFGPGTRLLVL.

This chain uses TRBV29-1 with TRBJ1-4; 10 bases agree with TRBD1. Germline loops: CDR1 SQVTM, CDR2 ANQGSEA. V lost 6 bases to trimming and J lost 6 bases; unmatched junction nucleotides: 7. This CDR3 has 14 residues. The CDR3 reads CSVYRTGGHEKLFF. CDR3 sequence (DNA): TGCAGCGTATACAGGACAGGGGGGCATGAAAAACTGTTTTTT.

J is TRBJ2-1 and V is TRBV24-1; 7 positions agree with TRBD1. V shed 2 bases and J 4 bases; nucleotides not matched to a gene: 4. Germline V gene lookup returns CDR1 KGHDR and CDR2 SFDVKD. The CDR3 extends over 15 amino acids. The CDR3 region is CATSDSKTGYNEQFF. The CDR3 DNA sequence: TGTGCCACCAGTGATTCTAAGACAGGGTACAATGAGCAGTTCTTC.